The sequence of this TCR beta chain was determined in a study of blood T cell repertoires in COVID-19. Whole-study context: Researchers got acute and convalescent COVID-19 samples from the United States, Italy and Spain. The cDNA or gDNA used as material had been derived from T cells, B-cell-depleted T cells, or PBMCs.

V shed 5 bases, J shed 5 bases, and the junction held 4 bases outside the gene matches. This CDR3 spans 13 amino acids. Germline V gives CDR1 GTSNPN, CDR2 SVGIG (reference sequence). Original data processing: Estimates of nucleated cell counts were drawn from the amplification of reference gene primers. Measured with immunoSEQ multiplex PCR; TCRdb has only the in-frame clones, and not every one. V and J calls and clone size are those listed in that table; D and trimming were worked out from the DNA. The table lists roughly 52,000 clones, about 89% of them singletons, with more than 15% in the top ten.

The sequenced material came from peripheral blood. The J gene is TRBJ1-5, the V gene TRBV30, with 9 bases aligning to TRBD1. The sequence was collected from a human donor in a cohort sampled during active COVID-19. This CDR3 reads CAWDTGGYQPQHF. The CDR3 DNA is TGTGCCTGGGATACAGGGGGCTATCAGCCCCAGCATTTT.